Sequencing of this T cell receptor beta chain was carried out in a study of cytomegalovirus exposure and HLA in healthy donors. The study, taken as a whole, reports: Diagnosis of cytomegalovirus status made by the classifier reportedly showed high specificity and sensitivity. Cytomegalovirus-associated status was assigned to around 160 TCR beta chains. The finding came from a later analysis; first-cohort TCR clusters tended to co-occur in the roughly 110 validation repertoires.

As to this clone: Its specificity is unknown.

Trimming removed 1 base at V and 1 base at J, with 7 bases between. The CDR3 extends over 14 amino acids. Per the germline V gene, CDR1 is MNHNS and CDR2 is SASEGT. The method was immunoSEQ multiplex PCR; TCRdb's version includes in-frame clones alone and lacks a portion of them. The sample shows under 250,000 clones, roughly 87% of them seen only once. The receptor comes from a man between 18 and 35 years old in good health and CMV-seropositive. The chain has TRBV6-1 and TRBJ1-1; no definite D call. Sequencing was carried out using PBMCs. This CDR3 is CASSEGGGNTEAFF. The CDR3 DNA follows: TGTGCCAGCAGTGAAGGGGGTGGGAACACTGAAGCTTTCTTT.